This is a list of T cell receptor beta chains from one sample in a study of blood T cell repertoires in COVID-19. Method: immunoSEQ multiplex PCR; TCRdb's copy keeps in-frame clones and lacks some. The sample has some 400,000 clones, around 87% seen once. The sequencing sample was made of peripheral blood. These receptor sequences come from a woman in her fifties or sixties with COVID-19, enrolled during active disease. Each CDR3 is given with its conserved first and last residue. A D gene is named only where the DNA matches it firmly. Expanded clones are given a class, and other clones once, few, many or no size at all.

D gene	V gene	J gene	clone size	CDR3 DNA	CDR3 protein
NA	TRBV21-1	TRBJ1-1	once	TGTGCCAGCAGCAGGACAGGAAGGCAGAACACTGAAGCTTTCTTT	CASSRTGRQNTEAFF
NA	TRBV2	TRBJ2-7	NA	TGTGCCAGCAGTGAACGTACAGGGCGCTACGAGCAGTACTTC	CASSERTGRYEQYF
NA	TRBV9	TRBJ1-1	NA	TGTGCCAGCAGCGTCGGGGGATGGGACACTGAAGCTTTCTTT	CASSVGGWDTEAFF
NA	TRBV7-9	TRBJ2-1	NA	TGTGCCAGCAGTTCTCTACAGGGATGGAAGTACAATGAGCAGTTCTTC	CASSSLQGWKYNEQFF
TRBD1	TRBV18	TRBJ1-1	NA	TGTGCCAGCTCATCGGGACAGGGCGCGAACACTGAAGCTTTCTTT	CASSSGQGANTEAFF
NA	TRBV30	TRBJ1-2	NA	TGTGCCTGGAGTGTAACGGATGGCTACACCTTC	CAWSVTDGYTF
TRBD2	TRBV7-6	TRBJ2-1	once	TGTGCCAGCAGCACGGGACTAGCGGGGCACAATGAGCAGTTCTTC	CASSTGLAGHNEQFF
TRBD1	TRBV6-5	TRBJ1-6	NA	TGTGTCCGACAGGGGCCCTATTCCTATAATTCACCCCTCCACTTT	CVRQGPYSYNSPLHF
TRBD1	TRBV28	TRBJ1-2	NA	TGTGCCAGCACGGACAGGGGGCCAGCTGGCTACACCTTC	CASTDRGPAGYTF
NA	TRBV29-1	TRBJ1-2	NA	TGCAGCGTTGAACGGCGGGGTTACTATGGCTACACCTTC	CSVERRGYYGYTF
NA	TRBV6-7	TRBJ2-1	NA	TGTGCCAGCAGTTCCGGGGGGCCTAGAACGCGGCCCTCCTACAATGAGCAGTTCTTC	CASSSGGPRTRPSYNEQFF
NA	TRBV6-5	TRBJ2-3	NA	TGTGCCAGCAGGGAGGTGGGCAGAAGCACAGATACGCAGTATTTT	CASREVGRSTDTQYF
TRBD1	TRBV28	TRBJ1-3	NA	TGTGCCAGCAGTTTAGGGGACAGATCCTCTGGAAACACCATATATTTT	CASSLGDRSSGNTIYF
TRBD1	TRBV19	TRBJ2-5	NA	TGTGCCAGTAGTATAGGCCAGGGGGCTGCGGAGACCCAGTACTTC	CASSIGQGAAETQYF
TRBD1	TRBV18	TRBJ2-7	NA	TGTGCCAGCTCCTTCTCAGGGACAGGGACATACGAGCAGTACTTC	CASSFSGTGTYEQYF
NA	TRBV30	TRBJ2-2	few	TGTGCCTGGACGCGAGGACTCGGCACCGGGGAGCTGTTTTTT	CAWTRGLGTGELFF
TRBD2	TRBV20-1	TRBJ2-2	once	TGCAGTGCTAGTTCTAGCGGGGGAATTAACACCGGGGAGCTGTTTTTT	CSASSSGGINTGELFF
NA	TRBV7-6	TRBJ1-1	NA	TGTGCCAGCAGCTCCGGTCTGAACACTGAAGCTTTCTTT	CASSSGLNTEAFF
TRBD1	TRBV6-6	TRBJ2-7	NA	TGTGCCAGCAGTTCCGGGACAGGGGCCTTTGAGCAGTACTTC	CASSSGTGAFEQYF
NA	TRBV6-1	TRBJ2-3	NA	TGTGCCAGCAGTGAACCGTACAGGGAAGGGGCCCCTACGCAGTATTTT	CASSEPYREGAPTQYF